These T cell receptor beta chains were read from a single sample in a study of blood T cells in healthy people across ages. TCRdb redid the calling of the 5' RACE reads with MiXCR, one entry per CDR3 protein. The sample carries around 900,000 distinct CDR3 sequences, roughly 47% recorded once. Source material: blood. The source of these receptors is a woman aged 60-75 years in good health. The CDR3 runs from the conserved cysteine through the conserved F or W. D genes are given only for firm matches. The size of a clone is reported for some rows only, either as once, few or many, or as a class for expanded clones.

J: TRBJ2-7; size: -; V: TRBV5-1; D: TRBD2; DNA: TGCGCCAGCAGCTTGGGTGTTAGCGGGAACTCCTACGAGCAGTACTTC; CDR3: CASSLGVSGNSYEQYF
J: TRBJ2-3; size: -; V: TRBV9; D: TRBD1; DNA: TGTGCCAGCAGCGTAGACATACAGGGGGCAAGCACAGATACGCAGTATTTT; CDR3: CASSVDIQGASTDTQYF
J: TRBJ2-2; size: few; V: TRBV4-2; D: TRBD1; DNA: TGTGCCAGCAGCCAAAAACCTTGGGACAGCTCGAACACCGGGGAGCTGTTTTTT; CDR3: CASSQKPWDSSNTGELFF
J: TRBJ1-5; size: -; V: TRBV2; D: -; DNA: TGTGCCAGCAGTGTGTGGGGTACTAACAATCAGCCCCAGCATTTT; CDR3: CASSVWGTNNQPQHF
J: TRBJ2-7; size: -; V: TRBV20-1; D: TRBD2; DNA: TGCAGTGCGCAGGTGTTAGCGGGAGGCCCCTACGAGCAGTACTTC; CDR3: CSAQVLAGGPYEQYF
J: TRBJ2-5; size: -; V: TRBV4-1; D: TRBD2; DNA: TGCGCCAGCAGCCAAGCTGGACTAGCGGGAGCGAAAGAGTTAGGTGAGACCCAGTACTTC; CDR3: CASSQAGLAGAKELGETQYF
J: TRBJ1-1; size: -; V: TRBV6-4; D: -; DNA: TGTGCCAGCAGAGCCGGGTTGGGGGGCACTGAAGCTTTCTTT; CDR3: CASRAGLGGTEAFF
J: TRBJ2-3; size: few; V: TRBV4-1; D: -; DNA: TGCGCCAGCAGCCAAGGGGACTTGACAGATACGCAGTATTTT; CDR3: CASSQGDLTDTQYF
J: TRBJ2-7; size: -; V: TRBV20-1; D: -; DNA: TGCAGTGTTTTTTTAGGAGACTACGCCTACGAGCAGTACTTC; CDR3: CSVFLGDYAYEQYF
J: TRBJ2-7; size: few; V: TRBV3-1; D: -; DNA: TGTGCCAGCAGCCGGGCAGGGACACACGAGCAGTACTTC; CDR3: CASSRAGTHEQYF
J: TRBJ2-7; size: -; V: TRBV5-1; D: -; DNA: TGCGCCAGCAGCTTCGCGGAAAACTACGAGCAGTACTTC; CDR3: CASSFAENYEQYF
J: TRBJ2-4; size: -; V: TRBV20-1; D: -; DNA: TGCAGTGCTAACCTGAACATTCAGTACTTC; CDR3: CSANLNIQYF
J: TRBJ2-7; size: few; V: TRBV6-2/TRBV6-3; D: TRBD1; DNA: TGTGCCAGCAGTTACTCGCGTCTAGAGGGGGCGCGTCACGAGCAGTACTTC; CDR3: CASSYSRLEGARHEQYF
J: TRBJ2-4; size: -; V: TRBV2; D: -; DNA: TGTGCCGGCAAGCCATTAGCCAAAAACATTCAGTACTTC; CDR3: CAGKPLAKNIQYF
J: TRBJ2-4; size: -; V: TRBV28; D: -; DNA: TGTGCCAGCAGTTTCCCCGGACTAGCCAAAAACATTCAGTACTTC; CDR3: CASSFPGLAKNIQYF
J: TRBJ1-2; size: -; V: TRBV27; D: -; DNA: TGTGCCACCCAAACAGGCGCCCATGGCTACACCTTC; CDR3: CATQTGAHGYTF
J: TRBJ2-4; size: -; V: TRBV4-1; D: -; DNA: TGCGCCAGCAGCCACCTGAAGGACAATAAAAACATTCAGTACTTC; CDR3: CASSHLKDNKNIQYF
J: TRBJ2-7; size: many; V: TRBV29-1; D: -; DNA: TGCAGCGTGATACAGGGATCCTACGAGCAGTACTTC; CDR3: CSVIQGSYEQYF
J: TRBJ2-5; size: -; V: TRBV3-1; D: -; DNA: TGTGCCAGCAGCCAGGGTAGGGCTTACGTGCAGTACTTC; CDR3: CASSQGRAYVQYF
J: TRBJ2-5; size: few; V: TRBV13; D: -; DNA: TGTGCCAGCAAGGACGGGATCCAAGAGACCCAGTACTTC; CDR3: CASKDGIQETQYF
J: TRBJ2-3; size: -; V: TRBV18; D: TRBD2; DNA: TGTGCCAGCTCACCACCGGGTTCAGCGGGAGGCACATCCGGCACAGATACGCAGTATTTT; CDR3: CASSPPGSAGGTSGTDTQYF
J: TRBJ2-5; size: -; V: TRBV27; D: -; DNA: TGTGCCAGCGGGACACTGAAAGGGGCGCAGTACTTC; CDR3: CASGTLKGAQYF
J: TRBJ2-5; size: -; V: TRBV30; D: TRBD1; DNA: TGTGCCTGGAGAGGGACAGGCCAACAAGAGACCCAGTACTTC; CDR3: CAWRGTGQQETQYF
J: TRBJ2-6; size: -; V: TRBV28; D: -; DNA: TGTGCCAGCAGTCTCTGGGGGAGCTCTGGGGCCAGCGTCCTGACTTTC; CDR3: CASSLWGSSGASVLTF
J: TRBJ2-7; size: few; V: TRBV27; D: TRBD2; DNA: TGTGCCAGCAGGCGACTAGCGGGACGCTACGAGCAGTACTTC; CDR3: CASRRLAGRYEQYF
J: TRBJ1-2; size: few; V: TRBV9; D: -; DNA: TGTGCCAGCAGCGCTAGGGGTGGCTATGGCTACACCTTC; CDR3: CASSARGGYGYTF
J: TRBJ2-7; size: few; V: TRBV11-2; D: -; DNA: TGTGCCAGCAGCCTCCCCACCGTCTACGAGCAGTACTTC; CDR3: CASSLPTVYEQYF
J: TRBJ2-1; size: -; V: TRBV6-2/TRBV6-3; D: -; DNA: TGTGCCAGCAGTTCCCGGGTAGAGATCCGGTTCTTC; CDR3: CASSSRVEIRFF
J: TRBJ2-7; size: -; V: TRBV11-3; D: TRBD1; DNA: TGTGCCAGCAGCAAATACAGGGGTGGCGAGCAGTACTTC; CDR3: CASSKYRGGEQYF
J: TRBJ2-5; size: -; V: TRBV28; D: -; DNA: TGTGCCACTACAAGGGGGGGATACCAAGAGACCCAGTACTTC; CDR3: CATTRGGYQETQYF
J: TRBJ2-5; size: few; V: TRBV12-3/TRBV12-4; D: -; DNA: TGTGCCAGCAGTCGAGATGTGGGAGGTGGAGAGACCCAGTACTTC; CDR3: CASSRDVGGGETQYF
J: TRBJ1-5; size: -; V: TRBV12-3/TRBV12-4; D: TRBD1; DNA: TGTGCCAGCGGCCGGGACAGAAAGCAGCCCCAGCATTTT; CDR3: CASGRDRKQPQHF
J: TRBJ1-2; size: -; V: TRBV7-2; D: -; DNA: TGTGCCAGCAGCTACCGGACCATAGGAAGACGCTACACCTTC; CDR3: CASSYRTIGRRYTF
J: TRBJ2-7; size: many; V: TRBV28; D: -; DNA: TGTGCCAGCAGTTTTGACTACGAGCAGTACTTC; CDR3: CASSFDYEQYF
J: TRBJ1-1; size: -; V: TRBV4-1; D: TRBD1; DNA: TGCGCCAGCAGCTCTAGAGGACAGGGGATGAACACTGAAGCTTTCTTT; CDR3: CASSSRGQGMNTEAFF
J: TRBJ2-5; size: few; V: TRBV28; D: -; DNA: TGTGCCAGCATCGGTGGAAAGGAGACAATAGGGACCCAGTACTTC; CDR3: CASIGGKETIGTQYF
J: TRBJ2-1; size: -; V: TRBV4-2; D: -; DNA: TGTGCCAGCAGCCAAGATGGGAGAAACAATGAGCAGTTCTTC; CDR3: CASSQDGRNNEQFF
J: TRBJ2-7; size: few; V: TRBV7-2; D: -; DNA: TGTGCCAGCAGCTTACGCGGGGCCGCCTACGAGCAGTACTTC; CDR3: CASSLRGAAYEQYF
J: TRBJ2-1; size: -; V: TRBV29-1; D: TRBD2; DNA: TGCAGCGTCACGGGGGGGGGTACAGTTGAGCAGTTCTTC; CDR3: CSVTGGGTVEQFF
J: TRBJ2-7; size: -; V: TRBV28; D: -; DNA: TGTGCCAGCACCAAACCCGGGAAAGGCTACGAGCAGTACTTC; CDR3: CASTKPGKGYEQYF
J: TRBJ2-1; size: -; V: TRBV12-3/TRBV12-4; D: TRBD1; DNA: TGTGCCAGCAGTTCCGGGACAGGGAAGAGTTTAAGCGGCCACAATGAGCAGTTCTTC; CDR3: CASSSGTGKSLSGHNEQFF
J: TRBJ1-2; size: few; V: TRBV25-1; D: -; DNA: TGTGCCAGCAACCGAGGCGGGGGTGGCTACACCTTC; CDR3: CASNRGGGGYTF
J: TRBJ2-1; size: -; V: TRBV5-1; D: TRBD2; DNA: TGCGCCAGCAGCTTGACACTAGCGGGGAGGAACAATGAGCAGTTCTTC; CDR3: CASSLTLAGRNNEQFF
J: TRBJ2-1; size: -; V: TRBV6-5; D: -; DNA: TGTGCCAGCCGGACAGTATACTCCAATGAGCAGTTCTTC; CDR3: CASRTVYSNEQFF
J: TRBJ2-1; size: -; V: TRBV12-3/TRBV12-4; D: -; DNA: TGTGCCAGCAGTTTGGGCAACCGGGACAAGGAGCAGTTCTTC; CDR3: CASSLGNRDKEQFF
J: TRBJ2-7; size: -; V: TRBV10-3; D: TRBD1; DNA: TGTGCCATCAGTGAACCAGGGGGCCCTTACGAGCAGTACTTC; CDR3: CAISEPGGPYEQYF
J: TRBJ2-7; size: -; V: TRBV7-2; D: TRBD1; DNA: TGTGCCAGCAGCTTAGGACAGGGGGCGATTGAGCAGTACTTC; CDR3: CASSLGQGAIEQYF
J: TRBJ2-7; size: -; V: TRBV5-6; D: TRBD2; DNA: TGTGCCAGCAGCGCAACCGTACTAGCGGGAGGAAGCTACGAGCAGTACTTC; CDR3: CASSATVLAGGSYEQYF
J: TRBJ2-4; size: few; V: TRBV2; D: -; DNA: TGTGCCAGCAAGGGCCAGGGGAAAAACATTCAGTACTTC; CDR3: CASKGQGKNIQYF